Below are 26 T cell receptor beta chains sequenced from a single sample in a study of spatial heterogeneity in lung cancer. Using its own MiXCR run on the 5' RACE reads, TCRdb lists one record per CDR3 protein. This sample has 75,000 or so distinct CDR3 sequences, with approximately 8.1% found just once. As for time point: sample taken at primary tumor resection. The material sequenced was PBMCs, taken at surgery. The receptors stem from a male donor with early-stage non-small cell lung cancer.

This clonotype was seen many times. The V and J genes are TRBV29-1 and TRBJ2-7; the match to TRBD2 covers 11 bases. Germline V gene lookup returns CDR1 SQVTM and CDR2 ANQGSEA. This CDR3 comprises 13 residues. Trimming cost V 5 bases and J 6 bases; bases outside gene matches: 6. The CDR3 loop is CSVLAGGTSEQYF. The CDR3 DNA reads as TGCAGCGTTTTAGCGGGAGGGACCTCCGAGCAGTACTTC.

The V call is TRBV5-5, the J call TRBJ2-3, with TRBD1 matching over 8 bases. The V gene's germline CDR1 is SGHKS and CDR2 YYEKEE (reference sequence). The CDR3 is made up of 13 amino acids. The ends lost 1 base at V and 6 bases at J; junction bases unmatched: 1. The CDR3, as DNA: TGTGCCAGCAGCTTGACAGGGGGGGATACGCAGTATTTT. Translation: CASSLTGGDTQYF.

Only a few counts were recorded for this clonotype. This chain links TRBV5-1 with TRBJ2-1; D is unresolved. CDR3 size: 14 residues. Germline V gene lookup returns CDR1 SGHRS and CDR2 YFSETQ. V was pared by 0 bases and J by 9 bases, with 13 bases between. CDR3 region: CASSLGGVPTEQFF. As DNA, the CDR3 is TGCGCCAGCAGCTTGGGCGGCGTCCCCACTGAGCAGTTCTTC. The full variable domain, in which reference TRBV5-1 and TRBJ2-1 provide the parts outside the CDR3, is KAGVTQTPRYLIKTRGQQVTLSCSPISGHRSVSWYQQTPGQGLQFLFEYFSETQRNKGNFPGRFSGRQFSNSRSEMNVSTLELGDSALYLCASSLGGVPTEQFFGPGTRLTVL.

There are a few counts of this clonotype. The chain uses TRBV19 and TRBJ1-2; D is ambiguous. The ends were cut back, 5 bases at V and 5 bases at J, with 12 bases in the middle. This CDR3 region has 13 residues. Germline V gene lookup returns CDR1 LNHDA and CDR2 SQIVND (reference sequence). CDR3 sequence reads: CASSQARRYGYTF. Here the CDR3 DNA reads TGTGCCAGTAGTCAGGCCCGGAGGTATGGCTACACCTTC.

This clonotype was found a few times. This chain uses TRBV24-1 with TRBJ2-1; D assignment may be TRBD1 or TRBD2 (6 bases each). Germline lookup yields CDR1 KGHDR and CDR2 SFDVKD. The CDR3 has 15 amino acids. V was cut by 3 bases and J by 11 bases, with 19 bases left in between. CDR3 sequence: CATSDTRGPPEQQFF. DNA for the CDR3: TGTGCCACCAGTGATACTCGGGGGCCCCCCGAACAGCAGTTCTTC.

In nucleotides, the CDR3 is TGTGCCAGCAGGCCTGACAGGGTTGCAACTAATGAAAAACTGTTTTTT. This sequence encodes CASRPDRVATNEKLFF. The chain employs TRBV7-2 and TRBJ1-4, with 7 bases that match TRBD1. There are 16 residues in the CDR3. Germline-derived CDR1 and CDR2 are SGHTA and FQGNSA. Germline trimming cut 6 bases from V and 0 bases from J; bases unmatched to any gene: 7.

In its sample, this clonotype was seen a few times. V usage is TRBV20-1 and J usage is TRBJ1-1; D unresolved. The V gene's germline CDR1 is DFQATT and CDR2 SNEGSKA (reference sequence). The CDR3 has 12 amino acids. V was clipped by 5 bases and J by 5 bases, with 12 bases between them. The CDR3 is CSADREDTEAFF. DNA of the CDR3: TGCAGTGCTGACCGGGAGGATACTGAAGCTTTCTTT.

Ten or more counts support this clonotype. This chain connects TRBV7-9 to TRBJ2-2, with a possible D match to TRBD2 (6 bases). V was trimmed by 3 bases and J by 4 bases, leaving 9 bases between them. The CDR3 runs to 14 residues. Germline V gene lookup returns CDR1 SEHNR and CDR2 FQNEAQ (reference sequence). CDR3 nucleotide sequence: TGTGCCAGCAGCTTTAGCGGAGTCACCGGGGAGCTGTTTTTT. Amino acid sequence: CASSFSGVTGELFF.

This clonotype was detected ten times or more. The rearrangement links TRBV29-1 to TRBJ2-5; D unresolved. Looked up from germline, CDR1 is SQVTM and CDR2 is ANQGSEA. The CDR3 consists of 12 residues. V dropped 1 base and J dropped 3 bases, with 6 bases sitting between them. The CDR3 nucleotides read TGCAGCGTTGAAGCTCGGAAAGAGACCCAGTACTTC. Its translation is CSVEARKETQYF.

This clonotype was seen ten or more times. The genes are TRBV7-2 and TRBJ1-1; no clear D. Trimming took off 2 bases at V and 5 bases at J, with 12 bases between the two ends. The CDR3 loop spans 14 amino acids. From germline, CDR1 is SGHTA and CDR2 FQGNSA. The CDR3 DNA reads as TGTGCCAGCAGCTTAAGTAGGGTTGGGACTGAAGCTTTCTTT. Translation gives CASSLSRVGTEAFF.

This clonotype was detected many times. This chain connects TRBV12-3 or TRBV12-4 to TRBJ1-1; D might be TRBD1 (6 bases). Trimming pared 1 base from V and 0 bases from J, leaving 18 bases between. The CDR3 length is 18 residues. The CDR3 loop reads CASSLGRQGLIMNTEAFF. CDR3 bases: TGTGCCAGCAGTTTAGGCAGGCAGGGGCTAATAATGAACACTGAAGCTTTCTTT.

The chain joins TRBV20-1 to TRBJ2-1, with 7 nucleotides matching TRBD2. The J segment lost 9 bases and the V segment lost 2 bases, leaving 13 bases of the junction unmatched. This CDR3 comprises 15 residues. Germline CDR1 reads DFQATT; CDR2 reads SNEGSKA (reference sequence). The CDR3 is CSARIPGGRGGEQFF. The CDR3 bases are TGCAGTGCTAGAATCCCAGGCGGGAGAGGCGGTGAGCAGTTCTTC.

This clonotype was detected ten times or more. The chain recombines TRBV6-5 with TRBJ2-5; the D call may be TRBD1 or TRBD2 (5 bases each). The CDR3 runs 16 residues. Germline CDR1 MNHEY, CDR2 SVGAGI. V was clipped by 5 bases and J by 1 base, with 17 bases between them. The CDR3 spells CASSTVGELPQETQYF. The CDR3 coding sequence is TGTGCCAGCAGTACTGTGGGGGAGCTCCCCCAAGAGACCCAGTACTTC.

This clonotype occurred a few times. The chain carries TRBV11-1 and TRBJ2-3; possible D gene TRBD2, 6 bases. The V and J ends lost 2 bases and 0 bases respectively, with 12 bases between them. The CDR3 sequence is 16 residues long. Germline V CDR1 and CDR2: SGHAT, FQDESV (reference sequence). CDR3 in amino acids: CASSLLSAGSTDTQYF. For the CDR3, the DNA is TGTGCCAGCAGCTTATTATCGGCGGGAAGCACAGATACGCAGTATTTT.

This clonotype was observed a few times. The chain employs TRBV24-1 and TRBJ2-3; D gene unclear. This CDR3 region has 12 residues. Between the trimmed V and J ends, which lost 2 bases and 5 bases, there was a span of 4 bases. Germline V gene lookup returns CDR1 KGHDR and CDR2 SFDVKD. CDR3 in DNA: TGTGCCACCAGTGATTACCGAGATACGCAGTATTTT. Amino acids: CATSDYRDTQYF.

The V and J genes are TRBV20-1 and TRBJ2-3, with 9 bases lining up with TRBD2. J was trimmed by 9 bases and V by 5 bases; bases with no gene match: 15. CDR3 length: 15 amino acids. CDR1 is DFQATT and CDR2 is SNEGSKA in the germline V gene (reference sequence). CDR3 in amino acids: CSAEGLLAGSGTQYF. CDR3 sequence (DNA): TGCAGTGCTGAGGGCCTGCTAGCGGGGTCAGGGACGCAGTATTTT.

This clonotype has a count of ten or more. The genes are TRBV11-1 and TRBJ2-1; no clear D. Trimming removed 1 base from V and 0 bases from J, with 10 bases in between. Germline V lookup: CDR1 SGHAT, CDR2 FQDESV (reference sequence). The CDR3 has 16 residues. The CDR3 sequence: CASSLVGTSSYNEQFF. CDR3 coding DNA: TGTGCCAGCAGCTTAGTCGGCACGAGCTCCTACAATGAGCAGTTCTTC.

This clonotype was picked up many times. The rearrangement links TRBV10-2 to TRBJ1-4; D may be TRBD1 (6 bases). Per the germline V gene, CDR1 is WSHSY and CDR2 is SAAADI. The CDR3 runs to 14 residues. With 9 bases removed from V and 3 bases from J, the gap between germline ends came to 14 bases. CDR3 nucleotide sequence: TGCGCCAGTCGGCGCAGGGGTCCTAATGAAAAACTGTTTTTT. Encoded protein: CASRRRGPNEKLFF.

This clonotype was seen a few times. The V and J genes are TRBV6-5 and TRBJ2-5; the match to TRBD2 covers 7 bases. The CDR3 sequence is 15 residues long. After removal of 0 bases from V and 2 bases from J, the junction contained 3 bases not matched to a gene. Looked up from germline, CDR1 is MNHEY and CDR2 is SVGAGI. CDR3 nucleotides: TGTGCCAGCAGTTACTCGAACGGGGGGCAAGAGACCCAGTACTTC. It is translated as CASSYSNGGQETQYF.

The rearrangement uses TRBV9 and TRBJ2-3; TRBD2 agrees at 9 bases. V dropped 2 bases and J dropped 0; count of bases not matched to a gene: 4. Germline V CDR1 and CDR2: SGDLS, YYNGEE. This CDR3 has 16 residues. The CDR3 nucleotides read TGTGCCAGCAGCGTGGACCTAGCGGGGAGCACAGATACGCAGTATTTT. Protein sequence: CASSVDLAGSTDTQYF.

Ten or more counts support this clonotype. This CDR3 reads CSASLLAGLITGTDTQYF. As DNA, the CDR3 is TGCAGTGCTAGCTTGCTAGCGGGACTAATCACTGGCACAGATACGCAGTATTTT. J is TRBJ2-3 and V is TRBV20-1; 9 bases map to TRBD2. This CDR3 region has 18 residues. J lost 1 base, V lost 3 bases, and 14 bases had no gene match. Germline V lookup: CDR1 DFQATT, CDR2 SNEGSKA (reference sequence).

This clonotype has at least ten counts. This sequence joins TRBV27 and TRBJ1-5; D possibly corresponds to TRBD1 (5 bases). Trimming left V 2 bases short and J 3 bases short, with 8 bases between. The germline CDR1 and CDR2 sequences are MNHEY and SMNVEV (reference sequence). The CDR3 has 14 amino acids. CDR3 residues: CASSLGQHNQPQHF. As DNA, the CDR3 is TGTGCCAGCAGTTTAGGACAACACAATCAGCCCCAGCATTTT.

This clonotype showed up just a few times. CDR3 loop: CASSLGGPGYNEQFF. CDR3 nucleotide sequence: TGCGCCAGCAGCTTAGGCGGGCCGGGGTACAATGAGCAGTTCTTC. The V gene is TRBV5-1, the J gene TRBJ2-1; D perhaps matches TRBD2 (5 bases). Germline CDR1 SGHRS, CDR2 YFSETQ. The CDR3 has 15 residues. Trimming removed 2 bases from V and 4 bases from J, with 13 bases in between.

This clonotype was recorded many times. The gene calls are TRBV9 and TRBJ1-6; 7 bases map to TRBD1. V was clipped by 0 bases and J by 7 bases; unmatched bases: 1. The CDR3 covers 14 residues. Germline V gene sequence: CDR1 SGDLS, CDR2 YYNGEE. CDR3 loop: CASSVAQGNSPLHF. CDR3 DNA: TGTGCCAGCAGCGTAGCACAGGGGAATTCACCCCTCCACTTT.

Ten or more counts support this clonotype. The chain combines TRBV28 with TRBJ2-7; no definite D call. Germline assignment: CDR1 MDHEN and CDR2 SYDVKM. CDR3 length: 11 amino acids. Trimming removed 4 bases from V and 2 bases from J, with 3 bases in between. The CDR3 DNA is TGTGCCAGCAGTTCTGCCTACGAGCAGTACTTC. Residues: CASSSAYEQYF.

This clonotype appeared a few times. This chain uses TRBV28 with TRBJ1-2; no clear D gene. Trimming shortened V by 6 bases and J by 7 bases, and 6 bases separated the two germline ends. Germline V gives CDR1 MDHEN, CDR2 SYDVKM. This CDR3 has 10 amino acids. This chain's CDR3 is CASRGSGYTF. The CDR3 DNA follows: TGTGCCAGCAGAGGGTCTGGCTACACCTTC.